A selection of T cell receptor beta chains follows, all from one sample in a study of cytomegalovirus exposure and HLA in healthy donors. The protocol was immunoSEQ multiplex PCR, while the TCRdb copy is restricted to in-frame clones and leaves out a portion. The sample consists of approximately 190,000 clones, approximately 70% of them appearing once. Sequenced input: PBMCs. All receptors come from a man aged 40-49 years in good health and CMV-seropositive. The conserved cysteine and the conserved F or W are not part of the CDR3 here.

j_gene: TRBJ2-1
v_gene: TRBV5-1
CDR3aa: ASSLKSGGADEQF

j_gene: TRBJ2-1
v_gene: TRBV4-1
CDR3aa: ASSQVVAGLTYNEQF

j_gene: .
v_gene: TRBV5-1
CDR3aa: ASSLGGREREQY

j_gene: TRBJ1-5
v_gene: TRBV6-5
CDR3aa: ASSEAARQQPQH

j_gene: TRBJ2-1
v_gene: TRBV7-9
CDR3aa: SSSLVAWRGNGNEQF

j_gene: TRBJ2-7
v_gene: TRBV4-2
CDR3aa: ASSQGTGRYEQY

j_gene: TRBJ1-4
v_gene: TRBV5-8
CDR3aa: ASSYNQGPGANEKLF

j_gene: TRBJ2-7
v_gene: TRBV19
CDR3aa: ASSIVGGGGNEQY

j_gene: TRBJ2-5
v_gene: TRBV6-5
CDR3aa: ASRGLARNQETQY

j_gene: TRBJ2-7
v_gene: TRBV5-1
CDR3aa: ASSLQVTAYEQY

j_gene: TRBJ1-2
v_gene: TRBV2
CDR3aa: ASSRRDRPNYGYT

j_gene: TRBJ1-5
v_gene: TRBV5-7
CDR3aa: ASSLVRDLFQPQH

j_gene: TRBJ1-5
v_gene: TRBV4-1
CDR3aa: ASSQGGYSNQPQH

j_gene: TRBJ1-2
v_gene: TRBV9
CDR3aa: ASKKGAYYGYT

j_gene: TRBJ2-7
v_gene: TRBV18
CDR3aa: ASSSGTGTYEQY

j_gene: TRBJ2-6
v_gene: TRBV5-1
CDR3aa: ASSYWDRSSSGANVLT

j_gene: TRBJ2-7
v_gene: TRBV27
CDR3aa: ASSQIQGEQY

j_gene: TRBJ1-1
v_gene: TRBV19
CDR3aa: ASSPWTGENTEAF

j_gene: TRBJ2-7
v_gene: TRBV19
CDR3aa: ASSITGTGAMEQY

j_gene: TRBJ2-7
v_gene: TRBV6-5
CDR3aa: ASSYLGPADEQY

j_gene: TRBJ2-3
v_gene: TRBV19
CDR3aa: ASSSGGSTDTQY

j_gene: TRBJ2-7
v_gene: TRBV18
CDR3aa: ASSPPGEVVRKQY

j_gene: TRBJ1-2
v_gene: TRBV11-2
CDR3aa: ASSFTGSDYGYT

j_gene: TRBJ1-5
v_gene: TRBV28
CDR3aa: ASREGRGMANQPQH

j_gene: TRBJ1-1
v_gene: TRBV5-8
CDR3aa: ASRQTSTGAF

j_gene: TRBJ2-2
v_gene: TRBV5-4
CDR3aa: ASSGSGGHRTGELF

j_gene: TRBJ2-3
v_gene: TRBV5-8
CDR3aa: ASSLRGDGTDTQY

j_gene: TRBJ1-5
v_gene: TRBV5-6
CDR3aa: ASSPNGDSKGNQPQH

j_gene: TRBJ1-5
v_gene: TRBV10-3
CDR3aa: AISGQGSNQPQH

j_gene: TRBJ2-5
v_gene: TRBV11-2
CDR3aa: ASSTRRGQETQY

j_gene: TRBJ2-7
v_gene: TRBV27
CDR3aa: ATAGTGYFEQY

j_gene: TRBJ1-1
v_gene: TRBV5-4
CDR3aa: ASSLMESSWGSFGTEAF

j_gene: TRBJ2-1
v_gene: TRBV9
CDR3aa: ASSAFGQGSYNEQF

j_gene: TRBJ1-5
v_gene: TRBV19
CDR3aa: ASQDRGLQPQH

j_gene: TRBJ2-6
v_gene: TRBV6-5
CDR3aa: ASSQGALGANVLT

j_gene: TRBJ2-1
v_gene: TRBV6-5
CDR3aa: ASTPGGGTYNEQF

j_gene: TRBJ1-1
v_gene: TRBV5-1
CDR3aa: ASSWGTGAEAF